Listed here is a single T cell receptor (beta chain). Its antigen is unidentified. Germline lookup yields CDR1 SGHVS and CDR2 FNYEAQ. V shed 1 base, J shed 8 bases, and the junction held 4 bases outside the gene matches. CDR3 length equals 14 residues. Treatment described: approximately 9-day PBMC culture with coronavirus spike peptide pools or control peptides (ViraFEST assay). The Oncomine TCR Beta short-read assay was applied to DNA of cultured CD4+ T cells. One entry per CDR3 protein results from TCRdb running MiXCR on the PCR reads. This table has about 4,200 distinct CDR3 sequences, over 45% appearing once. The data are from a study of vaccination and CD4 T cells after COVID-19.

The sample was CD4+ T cells from blood, cultured in vitro. The gene calls are TRBV7-6 and TRBJ1-2; 10 bases are a match to TRBD1. The origin of this receptor is a human donor who had recovered from COVID-19. DNA for the CDR3: TGTGCCAGCAGCTTAGTGGCGACAGGGGGCGGCTACACCTTC. This encodes CASSLVATGGGYTF. The full variable domain, completed using reference TRBV7-6 and TRBJ1-2, is GAGVSQSPRYKVTKRGQDVALRCDPISGHVSLYWYRQALGQGPEFLTYFNYEAQQDKSGLPNDRFSAERPEGSISTLTIQRTEQRDSAMYRCASSLVATGGGYTFGSGTRLTVV.